This TCR beta chain comes out of a study of T cells in localized non-small cell lung cancer. The repertoire was sequenced with immunoSEQ multiplex PCR; TCRdb's copy has only in-frame clones and lacks some. The sample lists approximately 31,000 clones, approximately 80% occurring once. Germline lookup yields CDR1 SEHNR and CDR2 FQNEAQ (reference sequence). V lost 1 base, J lost 0 bases, and 6 bases lay in between. The CDR3 has 14 residues. This TCR came from a male donor aged 60 or older with stage II squamous cell lung carcinoma. V is TRBV7-9 and J is TRBJ2-5, with unresolved D. The sample consisted of peripheral blood, taken before any cancer treatment. CDR3 bases: TGTGCCAGCAGCTTAGGAGAGTACCAAGAGACCCAGTACTTC. It yields the protein CASSLGEYQETQYF. Full variable domain (rest looked up from reference TRBV7-9 and TRBJ2-5): DTGVSQNPRHKITKRGQNVTFRCDPISEHNRLYWYRQTLGQGPEFLTYFQNEAQLEKSRLLSDRFSAERPKGSFSTLEIQRTEQGDSAMYLCASSLGEYQETQYFGPGTRLLVL.